The source of this TCR beta chain is a study of blood T cell repertoires in COVID-19. About the research overall: Specimens from acute and convalescent COVID-19 originated in the United States, Italy and Spain. From T cells, B-cell-depleted T cells, or PBMCs came the material, which was cDNA or gDNA.

V was clipped by 0 bases and J by 5 bases, with 10 bases between them. The CDR3 is 14 amino acids. Per the germline V gene, CDR1 is SGHRS and CDR2 is YFSETQ. Some clones are missing from TCRdb's copy, which holds only in-frame ones; the method was immunoSEQ multiplex PCR. Of about 38,000 clones in the sample, roughly 90% were seen once. Sequenced material: peripheral blood. The receptor comes from a man in his sixties with active or convalescent COVID-19. The rearrangement uses TRBV5-1 and TRBJ2-3; D is possibly TRBD2 (7 bases). This CDR3 is CASSLAGGRDTQYF. The CDR3 DNA reads as TGCGCCAGCAGCTTGGCGGGGGGCAGAGATACGCAGTATTTT.